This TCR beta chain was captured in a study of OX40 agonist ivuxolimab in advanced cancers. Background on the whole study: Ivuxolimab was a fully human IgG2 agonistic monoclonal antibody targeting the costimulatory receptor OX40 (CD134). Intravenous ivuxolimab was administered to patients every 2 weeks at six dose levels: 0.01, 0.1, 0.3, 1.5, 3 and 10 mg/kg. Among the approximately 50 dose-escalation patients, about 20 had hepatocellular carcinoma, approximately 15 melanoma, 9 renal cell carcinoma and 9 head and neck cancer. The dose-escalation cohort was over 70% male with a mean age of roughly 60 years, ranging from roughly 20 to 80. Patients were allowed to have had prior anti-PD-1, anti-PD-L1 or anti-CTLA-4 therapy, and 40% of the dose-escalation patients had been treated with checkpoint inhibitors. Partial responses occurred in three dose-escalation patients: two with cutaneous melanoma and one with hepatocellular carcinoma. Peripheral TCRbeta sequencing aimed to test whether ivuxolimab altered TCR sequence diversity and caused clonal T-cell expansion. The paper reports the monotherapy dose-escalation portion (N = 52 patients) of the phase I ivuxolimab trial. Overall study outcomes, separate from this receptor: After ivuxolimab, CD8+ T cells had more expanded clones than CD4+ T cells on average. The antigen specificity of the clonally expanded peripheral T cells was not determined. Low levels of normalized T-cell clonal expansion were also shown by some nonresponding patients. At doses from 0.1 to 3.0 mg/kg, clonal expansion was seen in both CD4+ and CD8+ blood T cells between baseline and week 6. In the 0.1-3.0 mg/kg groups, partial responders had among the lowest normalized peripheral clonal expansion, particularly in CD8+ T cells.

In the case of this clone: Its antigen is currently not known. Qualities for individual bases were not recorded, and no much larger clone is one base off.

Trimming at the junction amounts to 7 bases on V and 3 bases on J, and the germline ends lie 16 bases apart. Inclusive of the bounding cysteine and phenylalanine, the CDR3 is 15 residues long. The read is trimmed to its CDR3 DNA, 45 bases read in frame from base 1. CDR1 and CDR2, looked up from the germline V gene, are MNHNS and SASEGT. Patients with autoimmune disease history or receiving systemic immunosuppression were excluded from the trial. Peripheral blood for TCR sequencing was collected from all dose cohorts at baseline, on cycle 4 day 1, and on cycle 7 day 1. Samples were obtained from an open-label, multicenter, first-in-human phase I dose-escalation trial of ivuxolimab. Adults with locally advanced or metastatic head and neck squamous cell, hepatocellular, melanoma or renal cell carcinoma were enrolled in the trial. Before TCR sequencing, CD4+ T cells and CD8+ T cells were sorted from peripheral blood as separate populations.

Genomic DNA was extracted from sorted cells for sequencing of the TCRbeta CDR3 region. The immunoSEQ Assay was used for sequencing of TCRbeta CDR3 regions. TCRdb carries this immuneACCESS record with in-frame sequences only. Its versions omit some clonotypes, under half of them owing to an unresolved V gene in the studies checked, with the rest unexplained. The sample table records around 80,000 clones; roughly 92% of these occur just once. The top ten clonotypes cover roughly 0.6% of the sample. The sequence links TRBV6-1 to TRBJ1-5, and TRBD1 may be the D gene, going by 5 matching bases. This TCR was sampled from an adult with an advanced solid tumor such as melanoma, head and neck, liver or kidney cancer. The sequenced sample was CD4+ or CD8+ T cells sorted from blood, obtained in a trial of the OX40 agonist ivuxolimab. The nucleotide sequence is TGTGCCAGCACTCCCCAGGGCGACCTCAATCAGCCCCAGCATTTT. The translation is CASTPQGDLNQPQHF.